These 29 T cell receptor beta chains came from one sample sequenced in a study of blood T cell repertoires in COVID-19. Clones were sequenced by immunoSEQ multiplex PCR, and TCRdb holds only the in-frame ones, with some missing. The repertoire holds about 97,000 clones, with around 87% as singletons. The sequencing sample was made of peripheral blood. All receptors derive from a man in his forties or fifties with active or convalescent COVID-19.

The rearrangement links TRBV5-6 to TRBJ1-1; TRBD1 aligns across 7 bases. The length of the CDR3 is 14 residues. Germline V gives CDR1 SGHDT, CDR2 YYEEEE. J was trimmed by 4 bases and V by 0 bases; bases with no gene match: 3. CDR3 nucleotides: TGTGCCAGCAGCTTGGAAGGGGGCCTCACTGAAGCTTTCTTT. This translates into CASSLEGGLTEAFF.

This clone was picked up a small number of times. This chain connects TRBV6-5 to TRBJ1-6; D may be TRBD1 (6 bases). The ends were cut back, 10 bases at V and 6 bases at J, with 16 bases in the middle. This CDR3 is built from 14 residues. Germline CDR1 MNHEY, CDR2 SVGAGI. The CDR3 region is CATSYRDSNSPLHF. The CDR3 DNA sequence: TGTGCCACCTCGTACAGGGATAGTAATTCACCCCTCCACTTT.

The count of this clone is one. V and J are TRBV5-1 and TRBJ1-5; D is unclear. Trimming stripped 0 bases from V and 7 bases from J, with 8 bases between. Germline loops: CDR1 SGHRS, CDR2 YFSETQ. This CDR3 comprises 13 residues. CDR3: CASSLAVGQPQHF. Here the CDR3 DNA reads TGCGCCAGCAGCTTGGCCGTGGGCCAGCCCCAGCATTTT. Looking up the rest from reference TRBV5-1 and TRBJ1-5 gives the full variable domain: KAGVTQTPRYLIKTRGQQVTLSCSPISGHRSVSWYQQTPGQGLQFLFEYFSETQRNKGNFPGRFSGRQFSNSRSEMNVSTLELGDSALYLCASSLAVGQPQHFGDGTRLSIL.

About this clone itself: A junction end diverges from the germline sequence, so it may reflect a read error. The V and J genes are TRBV18 and TRBJ1-6; 9 bases line up with TRBD1. This CDR3 has 16 amino acids. Germline V gives CDR1 KGHSH, CDR2 LQKENI. In DNA, the CDR3 is TGTGCCAGCTCAGCACCGGGACAGGGTTTGAATTCACCCCTCCACTTT. Translation gives CASSAPGQGLNSPLHF. The full variable domain, rest sourced from reference TRBV18 and TRBJ1-6, is NAGVMQNPRHLVRRRGQEARLRCSPMKGHSHVYWYRQLPEEGLKFMVYLQKENIIDESGMPKERFSAEFPKEGPSILRIQQVVRGDSAAYFCASSAPGQGLNSPLHFGNGTRLTVT.

The V and J genes are TRBV29-1 and TRBJ1-4, with a weak D call TRBD1 (5 bases). The V end lost 6 bases, the J end lost 6 bases, and 14 bases lay between the germline ends. This CDR3 contains 13 residues. Germline V CDR1 and CDR2: SQVTM, ANQGSEA. The CDR3 loop is CSVSQVEDEKLFF. DNA for the CDR3: TGCAGCGTATCACAGGTGGAAGATGAAAAACTGTTTTTT.

The DNA for the CDR3 is TGTGCCAGTAGTCCGGGACCAGGGGACACTGAAGCTTTCTTT. This sequence encodes CASSPGPGDTEAFF. The chain combines TRBV19 with TRBJ1-1; a possible D gene is TRBD1 (6 bases). CDR3 size: 14 residues. Between the trimmed V and J ends, which lost 5 bases and 3 bases, there was a span of 13 bases. Per the germline V gene, CDR1 is LNHDA and CDR2 is SQIVND (reference sequence). Drawing the rest from reference TRBV19 and TRBJ1-1, the complete variable domain is DGGITQSPKYLFRKEGQNVTLSCEQNLNHDAMYWYRQDPGQGLRLIYYSQIVNDFQKGDIAEGYSVSREKKESFPLTVTSAQKNPTAFYLCASSPGPGDTEAFFGQGTRLTVV.

The rearrangement links TRBV10-1 to TRBJ2-1, with unresolved D. V was cut by 3 bases and J by 7 bases, with 19 bases left in between. Germline V lookup: CDR1 WNHNN, CDR2 SYGVQD (reference sequence). This CDR3 has 16 amino acids. CDR3 amino acids: CASSEALNPGWNEQFF. As DNA, the CDR3 is TGCGCCAGCAGTGAAGCTCTCAACCCCGGGTGGAATGAGCAGTTCTTC.

The chain uses TRBV2 and TRBJ1-1; TRBD1 agrees at 7 bases. Germline V gene data show CDR1 as SNHLY and CDR2 as FYNNEI. The CDR3 consists of 12 residues. V gave up 2 bases and J gave up 13 bases; unmatched junction bases: 7. CDR3 in DNA: TGTGCCAGCAGTGAACGGACAGGAGTGGGTTTCTTT. Its protein product is CASSERTGVGFF.

This chain links TRBV6-5 with TRBJ2-2; D is possibly TRBD2 (6 bases). This CDR3 is built from 15 residues. The germline V gene encodes CDR1 MNHEY and CDR2 SVGAGI. The V and J ends lost 10 bases and 2 bases respectively, with 17 bases between them. This CDR3 reads CATQRWGENTGELFF. As DNA, the CDR3 is TGTGCCACTCAGAGGTGGGGGGAAAACACCGGGGAGCTGTTTTTT.

This chain connects TRBV4-1 to TRBJ1-6; 8 nucleotides match TRBD1. The J segment lost 1 base and the V segment lost 0 bases, leaving 5 bases of the junction unmatched. This CDR3 is built from 18 residues. Germline V CDR1 and CDR2: MGHRA, YSYEKL. CDR3 DNA: TGCGCCAGCAGCCAAGACCGACAGGGGTTATCCTATAATTCACCCCTCCACTTT. Translating it yields CASSQDRQGLSYNSPLHF.

The CDR3 loop is CATSRDSGTAAEKLFF. In nucleotides, the CDR3 is TGTGCCACCAGCAGAGACTCCGGGACAGCGGCTGAAAAACTGTTTTTT. The chain carries TRBV15 and TRBJ1-4; TRBD1 aligns across 7 bases. The V gene's germline CDR1 is LNHNV and CDR2 YYDKDF (reference sequence). V gave up 0 bases and J gave up 7 bases; unmatched junction bases: 8. CDR3 length: 16 amino acids.

V gene TRBV6-2 or TRBV6-3 combines with J gene TRBJ2-7; TRBD2 matches at 9 bases. The V and J ends lost 2 bases and 6 bases, in that order; junction bases with no gene match: 8. Germline assignment: CDR1 MNHEY and CDR2 SVGEGT. The CDR3 runs to 15 residues. The CDR3 loop is CASSYLSGGYSEQYF. CDR3 nucleotide sequence: TGTGCCAGCAGTTACCTTAGCGGGGGATACTCCGAGCAGTACTTC.

For the CDR3, the DNA is TGTGCCAGTACCGGGACAGGGGGCAATCAGCCCCAGCATTTT. Protein: CASTGTGGNQPQHF. V gene TRBV19 combines with J gene TRBJ1-5; TRBD1 matches at 10 bases. Germline V lookup: CDR1 LNHDA, CDR2 SQIVND (reference sequence). Trimming cost V 7 bases and J 2 bases; bases outside gene matches: 2. The CDR3 spans 14 residues.

This rearrangement joins TRBV5-4 to TRBJ1-3, with a possible D match to TRBD1 (5 bases). From germline, CDR1 is SGHNT and CDR2 YYREEE (reference sequence). This CDR3 comprises 14 residues. The germline V and J ends were trimmed by 4 bases and 4 bases, with 12 bases remaining between them. In nucleotides, the CDR3 is TGTGCCAGCAGCCCCACCCAGGGAGGAAACACCATATATTTT. Translation gives CASSPTQGGNTIYF.

The chain is built from TRBV9 and TRBJ2-5, with 14 positions matching TRBD2. The J segment lost 7 bases and the V segment lost 0 bases, leaving 5 bases of the junction unmatched. CDR1 and CDR2 from the germline V gene are SGDLS and YYNGEE. The CDR3 loop spans 16 amino acids. The CDR3 loop reads CASSVGTSGGLRTQYF. The CDR3 DNA reads as TGTGCCAGCAGCGTAGGGACTAGCGGGGGGCTGCGGACCCAGTACTTC.

This clone was found once. CDR3 loop: CASSLGGGDQETQYF. The DNA for the CDR3 is TGCGCCAGCAGCTTGGGGGGCGGCGACCAAGAGACCCAGTACTTC. The chain employs TRBV5-1 and TRBJ2-5, with D possibly matching TRBD1 (5 bases). The V end lost 0 bases, the J end lost 0 bases, and 9 bases lay between the germline ends. CDR1 is SGHRS and CDR2 is YFSETQ in the germline V gene. The length of the CDR3 is 15 residues.

The chain carries TRBV7-9 and TRBJ1-2, with 7 bases matching TRBD1. The germline V gene encodes CDR1 SEHNR and CDR2 FQNEAQ (reference sequence). V trimming: 5 bases; J trimming: 1 base; junction bases outside the gene matches: 10. This CDR3 region has 16 residues. The CDR3 nucleotides read TGTGCCAGCAGCCGTGAGGGACAGCCCAATAACTATGGCTACACCTTC. Its protein product is CASSREGQPNNYGYTF.

This clone came up a few times. CDR3 residues: CASSRQGNTEAFF. The CDR3 bases are TGTGCCAGCAGTAGACAGGGTAACACTGAAGCTTTCTTT. The chain is built from TRBV27 and TRBJ1-1; 7 nucleotides align to TRBD1. In germline, CDR1 is MNHEY, CDR2 SMNVEV (reference sequence). V lost 5 bases to trimming and J lost 2 bases; unmatched junction nucleotides: 2. The CDR3 loop spans 13 amino acids.

The CDR3 DNA follows: TGTGCCAGCAGCTTAGGAGGTGGGGCCAACGTCCTGACTTTC. As protein: CASSLGGGANVLTF. This sequence joins TRBV7-2 and TRBJ2-6; D not certain. CDR3 length: 14 amino acids. The ends were cut back, 1 base at V and 3 bases at J, with 4 bases in the middle. Looked up from germline, CDR1 is SGHTA and CDR2 is FQGNSA.

The chain couples TRBV5-6 to TRBJ2-2, with 8 bases that match TRBD1. The V gene's germline CDR1 is SGHDT and CDR2 YYEEEE. There are 15 residues in the CDR3. J lost 5 bases, V lost 4 bases, and 7 bases had no gene match. CDR3 bases: TGTGCCAGCAGCGGAGTCAGGGGGCGTACCGGGGAGCTGTTTTTT. This translates into CASSGVRGRTGELFF.

Worth noting for this clone: One end of the junction does not line up with germline, which may come from a read error. The chain combines TRBV10-3 with TRBJ2-3; 7 nucleotides agree with TRBD1. The CDR3 totals 14 residues. The germline V gene encodes CDR1 ENHRY and CDR2 SYGVKD. The CDR3 here is CAIIPGDSIDTQYF. The CDR3 nucleotides are TGTGCCATCATTCCTGGGGACAGCATAGATACGCAGTATTTT.

This clone was picked up a small number of times. V and J are TRBV6-1 and TRBJ2-3, with D uncertain. CDR1 and CDR2 (germline): MNHNS, SASEGT. The CDR3 is made up of 15 amino acids. Trimming stripped 2 bases from V and 0 bases from J, with 9 bases between. CDR3 nucleotide sequence: TGTGCCAGCAGTGAATTTGACAAAAGCACAGATACGCAGTATTTT. Amino acid sequence: CASSEFDKSTDTQYF.

The chain couples TRBV11-2 to TRBJ2-3, with 8 positions matching TRBD1. This CDR3 comprises 15 residues. The germline gives CDR1 SGHAT, CDR2 FQNNGV. V dropped 5 bases and J dropped 2; count of bases not matched to a gene: 6. This CDR3 reads CASSRGQEFTDTQYF. In DNA form, the CDR3 reads TGTGCCAGCAGCAGGGGACAGGAGTTCACAGATACGCAGTATTTT. The variable domain in full, completed from reference TRBV11-2 and TRBJ2-3, reads EAGVAQSPRYKIIEKRQSVAFWCNPISGHATLYWYQQILGQGPKLLIQFQNNGVVDDSQLPKDRFSAERLKGVDSTLKIQPAKLEDSAVYLCASSRGQEFTDTQYFGPGTRLTVL.

Note on this clone: At the DNA level, this CDR3 is encoded by other sequences in the same sample as well. V is TRBV28 and J is TRBJ2-7, with 7 bases aligning to TRBD1. The CDR3 loop spans 14 amino acids. V lost 5 bases to trimming and J lost 2 bases; unmatched junction nucleotides: 6. In germline, CDR1 is MDHEN, CDR2 SYDVKM. CDR3 nucleotides: TGTGCCAGCAGTCCATCAGGGGGTCCCTACGAGCAGTACGTC. Protein: CASSPSGGPYEQYV.

The V and J genes are TRBV28 and TRBJ1-3; the D gene is possibly TRBD1 (6 bases). Trimming pared 4 bases from V and 1 base from J, leaving 17 bases between. The CDR3 covers 17 residues. The germline CDR1 and CDR2 sequences are MDHEN and SYDVKM. The CDR3 sequence is CASSWDRTALSGNTIYF. The CDR3 DNA is TGTGCCAGCAGTTGGGACCGGACAGCACTTTCTGGAAACACCATATATTTT. The whole variable domain, remainder taken from reference TRBV28 and TRBJ1-3, is DVKVTQSSRYLVKRTGEKVFLECVQDMDHENMFWYRQDPGLGLRLIYFSYDVKMKEKGDIPEGYSVSREKKERFSLILESASTNQTSMYLCASSWDRTALSGNTIYFGEGSWLTVV.

This rearrangement joins TRBV28 to TRBJ1-6, with 9 bases matching TRBD1. Germline CDR1 MDHEN, CDR2 SYDVKM. V lost 4 bases to trimming and J lost 9 bases; unmatched junction nucleotides: 4. The CDR3 covers 14 residues. CDR3 nucleotides: TGTGCCAGCAGTTCGGGACAGGGCGGTTCACCCCTCCACTTT. Protein product: CASSSGQGGSPLHF.

The chain carries TRBV7-8 and TRBJ2-3; D is perhaps TRBD1 (5 bases). CDR1 and CDR2 (germline): SGHVS, FQNEAQ. V was trimmed by 2 bases and J by 7 bases, leaving 22 bases between them. CDR3 length: 17 residues. The CDR3 spells CASSLPLDMIVEYTQYF. The CDR3 bases are TGTGCCAGCAGCTTACCCCTGGACATGATAGTGGAGTATACGCAGTATTTT.

The genes are TRBV19 and TRBJ2-1, with a weak D call TRBD1 (6 bases). The CDR3 is made up of 13 amino acids. Trimming removed 0 bases from V and 9 bases from J, with 9 bases in between. CDR1 and CDR2 (germline): LNHDA, SQIVND (reference sequence). For the CDR3, the DNA is TGTGCCAGTAGTATAGACAGGGGCGGTGAGCAGTTCTTC. Amino acids: CASSIDRGGEQFF. Complete variable domain (other parts from reference TRBV19 and TRBJ2-1): DGGITQSPKYLFRKEGQNVTLSCEQNLNHDAMYWYRQDPGQGLRLIYYSQIVNDFQKGDIAEGYSVSREKKESFPLTVTSAQKNPTAFYLCASSIDRGGEQFFGPGTRLTVL.

The genes are TRBV30 and TRBJ2-7; 7 nucleotides line up with TRBD1. The V gene end was trimmed by 0 bases and the J gene end by 0 bases; junction bases not matched to a gene: 8. Germline assignment: CDR1 GTSNPN and CDR2 SVGIG (reference sequence). CDR3 length equals 16 residues. This CDR3 is CAWSVWGRGSSYEQYF. CDR3 bases: TGTGCCTGGAGTGTTTGGGGCAGGGGGAGCTCCTACGAGCAGTACTTC.